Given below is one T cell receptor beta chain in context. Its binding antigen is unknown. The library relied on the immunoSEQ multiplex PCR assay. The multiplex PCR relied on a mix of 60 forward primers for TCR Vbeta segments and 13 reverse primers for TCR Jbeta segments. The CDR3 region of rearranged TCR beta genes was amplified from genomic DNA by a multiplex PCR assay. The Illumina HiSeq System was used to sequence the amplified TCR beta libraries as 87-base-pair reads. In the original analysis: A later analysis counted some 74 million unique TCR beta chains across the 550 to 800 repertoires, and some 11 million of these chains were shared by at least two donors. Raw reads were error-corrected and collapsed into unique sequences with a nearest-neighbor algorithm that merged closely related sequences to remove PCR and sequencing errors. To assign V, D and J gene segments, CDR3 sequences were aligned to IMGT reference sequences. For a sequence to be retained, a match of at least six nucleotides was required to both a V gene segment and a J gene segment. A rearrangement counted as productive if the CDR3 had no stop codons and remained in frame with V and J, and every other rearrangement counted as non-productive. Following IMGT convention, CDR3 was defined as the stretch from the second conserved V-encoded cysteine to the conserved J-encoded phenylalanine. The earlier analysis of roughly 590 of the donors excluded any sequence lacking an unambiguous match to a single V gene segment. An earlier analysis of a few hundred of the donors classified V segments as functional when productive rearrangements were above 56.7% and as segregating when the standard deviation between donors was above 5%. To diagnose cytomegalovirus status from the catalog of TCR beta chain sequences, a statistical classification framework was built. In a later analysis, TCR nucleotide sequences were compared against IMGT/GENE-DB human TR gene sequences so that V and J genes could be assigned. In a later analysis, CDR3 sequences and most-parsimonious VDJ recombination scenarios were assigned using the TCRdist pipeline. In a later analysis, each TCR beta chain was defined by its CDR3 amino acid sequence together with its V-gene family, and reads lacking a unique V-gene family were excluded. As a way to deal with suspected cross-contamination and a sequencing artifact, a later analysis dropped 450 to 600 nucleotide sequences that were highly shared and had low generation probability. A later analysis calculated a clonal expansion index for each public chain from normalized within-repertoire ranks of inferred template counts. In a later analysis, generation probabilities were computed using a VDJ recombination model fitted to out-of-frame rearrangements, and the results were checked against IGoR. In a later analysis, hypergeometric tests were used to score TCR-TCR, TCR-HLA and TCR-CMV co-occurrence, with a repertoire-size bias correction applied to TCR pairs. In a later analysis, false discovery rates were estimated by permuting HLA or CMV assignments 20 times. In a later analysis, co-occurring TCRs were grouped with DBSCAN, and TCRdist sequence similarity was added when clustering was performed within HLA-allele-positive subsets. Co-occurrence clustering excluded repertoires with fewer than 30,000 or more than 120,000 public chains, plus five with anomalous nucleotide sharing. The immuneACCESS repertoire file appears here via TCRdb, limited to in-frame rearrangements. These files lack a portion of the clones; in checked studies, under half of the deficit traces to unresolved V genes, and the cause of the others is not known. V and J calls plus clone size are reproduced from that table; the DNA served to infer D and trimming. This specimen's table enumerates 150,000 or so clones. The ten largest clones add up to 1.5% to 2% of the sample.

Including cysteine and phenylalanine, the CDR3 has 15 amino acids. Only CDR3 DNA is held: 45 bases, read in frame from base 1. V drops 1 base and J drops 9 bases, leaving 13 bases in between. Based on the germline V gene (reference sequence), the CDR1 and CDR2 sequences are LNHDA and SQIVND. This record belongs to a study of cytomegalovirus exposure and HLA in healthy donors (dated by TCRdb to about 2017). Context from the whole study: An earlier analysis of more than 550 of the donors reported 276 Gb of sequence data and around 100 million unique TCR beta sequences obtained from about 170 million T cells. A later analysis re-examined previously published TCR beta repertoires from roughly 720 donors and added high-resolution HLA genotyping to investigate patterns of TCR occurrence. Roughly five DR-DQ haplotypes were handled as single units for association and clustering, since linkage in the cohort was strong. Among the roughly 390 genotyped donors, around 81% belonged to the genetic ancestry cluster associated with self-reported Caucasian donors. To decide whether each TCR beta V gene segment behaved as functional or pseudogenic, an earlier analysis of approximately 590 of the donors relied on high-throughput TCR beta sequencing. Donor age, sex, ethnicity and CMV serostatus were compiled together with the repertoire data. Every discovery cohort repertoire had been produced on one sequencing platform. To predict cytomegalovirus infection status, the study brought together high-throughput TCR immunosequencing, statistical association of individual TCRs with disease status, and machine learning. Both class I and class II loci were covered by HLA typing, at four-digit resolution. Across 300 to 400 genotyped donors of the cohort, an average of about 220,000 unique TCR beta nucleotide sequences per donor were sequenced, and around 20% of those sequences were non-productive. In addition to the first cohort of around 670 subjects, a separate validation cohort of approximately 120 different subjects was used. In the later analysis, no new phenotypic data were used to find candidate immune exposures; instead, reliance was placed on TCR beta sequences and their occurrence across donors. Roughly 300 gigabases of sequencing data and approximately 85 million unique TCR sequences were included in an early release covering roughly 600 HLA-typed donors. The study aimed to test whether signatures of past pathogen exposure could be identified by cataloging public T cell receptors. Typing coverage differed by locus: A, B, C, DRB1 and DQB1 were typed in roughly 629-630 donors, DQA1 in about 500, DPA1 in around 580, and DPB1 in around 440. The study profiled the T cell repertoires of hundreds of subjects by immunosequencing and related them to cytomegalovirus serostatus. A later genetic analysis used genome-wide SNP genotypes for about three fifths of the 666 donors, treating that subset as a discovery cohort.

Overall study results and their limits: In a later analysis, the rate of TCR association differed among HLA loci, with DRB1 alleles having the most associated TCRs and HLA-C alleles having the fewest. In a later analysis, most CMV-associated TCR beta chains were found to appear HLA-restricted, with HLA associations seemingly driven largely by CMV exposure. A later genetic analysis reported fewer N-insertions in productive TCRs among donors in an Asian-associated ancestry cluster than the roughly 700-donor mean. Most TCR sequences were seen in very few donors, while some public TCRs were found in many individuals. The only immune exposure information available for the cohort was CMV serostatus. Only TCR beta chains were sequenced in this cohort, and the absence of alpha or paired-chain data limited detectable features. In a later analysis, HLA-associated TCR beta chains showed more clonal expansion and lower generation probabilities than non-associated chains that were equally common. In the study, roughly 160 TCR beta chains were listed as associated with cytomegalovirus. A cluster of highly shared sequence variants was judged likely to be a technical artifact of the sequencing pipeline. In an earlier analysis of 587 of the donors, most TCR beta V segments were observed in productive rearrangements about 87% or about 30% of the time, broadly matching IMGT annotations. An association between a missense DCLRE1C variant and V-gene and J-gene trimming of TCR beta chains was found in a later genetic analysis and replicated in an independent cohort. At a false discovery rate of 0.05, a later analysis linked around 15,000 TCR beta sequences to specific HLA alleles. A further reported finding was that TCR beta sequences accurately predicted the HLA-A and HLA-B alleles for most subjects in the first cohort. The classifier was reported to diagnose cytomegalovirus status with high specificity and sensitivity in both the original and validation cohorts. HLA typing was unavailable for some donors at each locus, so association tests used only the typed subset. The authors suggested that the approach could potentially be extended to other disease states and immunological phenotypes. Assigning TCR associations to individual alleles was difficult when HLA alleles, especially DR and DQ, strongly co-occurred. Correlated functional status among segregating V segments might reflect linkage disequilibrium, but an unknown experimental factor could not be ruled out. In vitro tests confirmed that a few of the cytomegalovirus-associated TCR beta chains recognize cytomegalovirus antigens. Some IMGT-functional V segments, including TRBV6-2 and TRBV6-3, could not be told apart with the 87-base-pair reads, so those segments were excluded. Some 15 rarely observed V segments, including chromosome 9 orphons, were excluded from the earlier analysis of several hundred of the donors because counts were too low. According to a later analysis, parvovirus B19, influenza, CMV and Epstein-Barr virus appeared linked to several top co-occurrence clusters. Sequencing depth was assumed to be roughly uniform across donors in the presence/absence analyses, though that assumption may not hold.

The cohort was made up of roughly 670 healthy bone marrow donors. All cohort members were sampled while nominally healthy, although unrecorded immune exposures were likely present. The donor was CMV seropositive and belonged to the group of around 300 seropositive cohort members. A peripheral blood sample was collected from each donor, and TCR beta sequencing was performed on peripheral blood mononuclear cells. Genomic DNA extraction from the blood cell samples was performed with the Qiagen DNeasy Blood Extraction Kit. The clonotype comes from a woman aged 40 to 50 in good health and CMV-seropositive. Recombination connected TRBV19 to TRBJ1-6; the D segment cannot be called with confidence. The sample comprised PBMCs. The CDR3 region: CASSIAVNSFSPLHF. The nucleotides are TGTGCCAGTAGTATAGCGGTTAACAGTTTTTCACCCCTCCACTTT.